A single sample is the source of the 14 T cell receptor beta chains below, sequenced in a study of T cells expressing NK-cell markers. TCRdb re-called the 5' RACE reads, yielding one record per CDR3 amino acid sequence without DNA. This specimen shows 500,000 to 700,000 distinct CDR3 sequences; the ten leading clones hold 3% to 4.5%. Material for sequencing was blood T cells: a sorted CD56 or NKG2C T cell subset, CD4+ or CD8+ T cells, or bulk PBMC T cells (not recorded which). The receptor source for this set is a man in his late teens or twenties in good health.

The CDR3 here is CASSPPGLAAYNEQFF. This rearrangement joins TRBV12-3 or TRBV12-4 to TRBJ2-1; lacking DNA, the TRBD2 call made by TCRdb goes unchecked. The CDR3 runs to 16 residues.

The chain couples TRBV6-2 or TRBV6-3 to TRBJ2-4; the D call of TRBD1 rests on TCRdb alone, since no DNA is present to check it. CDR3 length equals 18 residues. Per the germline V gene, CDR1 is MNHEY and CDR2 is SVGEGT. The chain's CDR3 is CASNVGNEVGTRKNIQYF.

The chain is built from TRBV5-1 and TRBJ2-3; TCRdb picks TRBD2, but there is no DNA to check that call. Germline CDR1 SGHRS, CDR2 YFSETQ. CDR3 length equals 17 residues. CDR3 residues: CASSLSMSGSGSDTQYF.

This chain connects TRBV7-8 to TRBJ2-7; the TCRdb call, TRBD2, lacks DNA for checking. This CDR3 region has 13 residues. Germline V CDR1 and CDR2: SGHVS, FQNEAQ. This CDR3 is CASSPGLLYEQYF.

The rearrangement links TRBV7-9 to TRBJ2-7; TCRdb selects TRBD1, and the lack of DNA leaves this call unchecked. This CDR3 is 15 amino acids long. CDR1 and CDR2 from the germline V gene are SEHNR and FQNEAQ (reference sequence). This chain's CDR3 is CASSASGTGKIEQYF.

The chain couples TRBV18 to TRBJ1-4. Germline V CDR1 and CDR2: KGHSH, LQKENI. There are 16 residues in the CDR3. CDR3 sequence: CASSPDQVATNEKLFF.

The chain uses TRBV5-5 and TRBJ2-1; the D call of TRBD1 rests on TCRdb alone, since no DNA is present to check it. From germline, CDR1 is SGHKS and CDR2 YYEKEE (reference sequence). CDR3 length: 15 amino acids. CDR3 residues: CASSWTGSGDNEQFF.

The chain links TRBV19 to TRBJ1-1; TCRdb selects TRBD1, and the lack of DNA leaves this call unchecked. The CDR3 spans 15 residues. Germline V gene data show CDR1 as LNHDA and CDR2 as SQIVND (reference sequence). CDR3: CASSIGGQDNTEAFF.

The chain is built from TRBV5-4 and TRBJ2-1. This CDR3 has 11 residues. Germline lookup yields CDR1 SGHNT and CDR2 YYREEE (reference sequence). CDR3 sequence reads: CASFRNNEQFF.

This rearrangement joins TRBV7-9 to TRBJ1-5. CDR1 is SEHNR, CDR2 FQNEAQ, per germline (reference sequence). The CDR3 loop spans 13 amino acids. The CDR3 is CASSLAFGQPQHF.

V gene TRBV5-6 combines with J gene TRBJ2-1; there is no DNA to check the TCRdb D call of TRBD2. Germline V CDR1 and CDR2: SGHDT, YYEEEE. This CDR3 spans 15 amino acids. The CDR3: CASSFLGLAGDEQFF.

Here the CDR3 reads CSAIWGIPNEQFF. J is TRBJ2-1 and V is TRBV20-1; with no DNA, the TCRdb D assignment of TRBD1 cannot be verified. CDR1 and CDR2 from the germline V gene are DFQATT and SNEGSKA (reference sequence). This CDR3 comprises 13 residues.

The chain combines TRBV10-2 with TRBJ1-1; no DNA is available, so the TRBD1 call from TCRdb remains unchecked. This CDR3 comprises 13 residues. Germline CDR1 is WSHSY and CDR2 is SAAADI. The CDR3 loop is CASSEPGNTEAFF.

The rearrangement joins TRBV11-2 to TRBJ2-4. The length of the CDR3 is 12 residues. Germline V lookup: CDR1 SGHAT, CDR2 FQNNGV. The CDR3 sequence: CASSLDQVSLYF. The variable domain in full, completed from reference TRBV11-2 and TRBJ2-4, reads EAGVAQSPRYKIIEKRQSVAFWCNPISGHATLYWYQQILGQGPKLLIQFQNNGVVDDSQLPKDRFSAERLKGVDSTLKIQPAKLEDSAVYLCASSLDQVSLYFGAGTRLSVL.